This record covers a single TCR beta chain. TCRdb re-called the 5' RACE reads through MiXCR, storing one row per CDR3 protein. The sample consists of around 340,000 distinct CDR3 sequences, more than 15% of them appearing once. The data were taken from a study of T-cell memory formation after mild COVID-19. V shed 2 bases, J shed 3 bases, and the junction held 5 bases outside the gene matches. Germline values: CDR1 SGHTA, CDR2 FQGTGA. The CDR3 has 15 residues. V is TRBV7-3 and J is TRBJ2-5; 8 bases map to TRBD2. This sequence was found in a man younger than 30 who had mild COVID-19 (a few samples of this study predate the infection). Cell type and time point are not known. Sequenced input: PBMCs or a T cell subset sorted from them (not recorded which). In nucleotides, the CDR3 is TGTGCCAGCAGCTTACAAGCGGGGGCCAAAGAGACCCAGTACTTC. Amino acid sequence: CASSLQAGAKETQYF.